At least ten counts were recorded for the clone carrying this TCR delta chain. TCRdb records a much larger clone's protein for this DNA, with a difference at residue 3 that likely arises from a read error; the protein given is the translation of the DNA. The data derive from a study of γδ T cells in repeated Plasmodium falciparum infection. TCRdb reanalysed the multiplex PCR reads with CATT. The table records approximately 50,000 delta-chain clones, roughly 2% of them present only once. Flow sorting of PBMC yielded separate Vgamma9/Vdelta2+ and Vdelta2-negative gammadelta T cell populations for bulk repertoire analysis. Germline V gives CDR1 TSDPSYG, CDR2 QGSYDQQN (reference sequence). The CDR3 covers 16 residues. V was clipped by 11 bases and J by 2 bases; unmatched bases: 14.

Sequenced material: gamma-delta T cells from blood. V usage is TRAV14/DV4 and J usage is TRDJ1; 10 nucleotides align to TRDD3. This clonotype originated in a pool of human donors (malaria-infected and uninfected, not separated). DNA for the CDR3: TGTGCAGTTCGCCGTACTGGGGGATTCGAAACCGATAAACTCATCTTT. This encodes CAVRRTGGFETDKLIF.